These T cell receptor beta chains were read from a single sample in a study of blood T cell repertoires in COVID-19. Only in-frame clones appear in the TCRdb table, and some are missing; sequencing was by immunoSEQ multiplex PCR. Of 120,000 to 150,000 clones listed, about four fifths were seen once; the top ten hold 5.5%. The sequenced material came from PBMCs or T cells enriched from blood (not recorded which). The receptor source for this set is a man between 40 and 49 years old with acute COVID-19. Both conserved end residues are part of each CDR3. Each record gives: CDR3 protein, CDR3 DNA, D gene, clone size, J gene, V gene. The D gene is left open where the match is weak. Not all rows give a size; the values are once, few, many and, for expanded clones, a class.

cdr3_aa: CASSQDLIALSGNTIYF; cdr3_nt: TGCGCCAGCAGCCAAGATCTGATAGCCCTCTCTGGAAACACCATATATTTT; d_call: -; clone_size: -; j_call: TRBJ1-3; v_call: TRBV4-3
cdr3_aa: CASSYSKGWGGYIQYF; cdr3_nt: TGTGCCAGCAGTTACTCGAAAGGGTGGGGCGGCTACATTCAGTACTTC; d_call: -; clone_size: -; j_call: TRBJ2-4; v_call: TRBV6-2/TRBV6-3
cdr3_aa: CASRQQAPSNEKLFF; cdr3_nt: TGTGCCAGCAGACAACAGGCACCATCTAATGAAAAACTGTTTTTT; d_call: -; clone_size: -; j_call: TRBJ1-4; v_call: TRBV27
cdr3_aa: CASSSKDTFSYEQYF; cdr3_nt: TGTGCCAGCAGCTCAAAGGACACGTTCTCCTACGAGCAGTACTTC; d_call: -; clone_size: -; j_call: TRBJ2-7; v_call: TRBV5-5
cdr3_aa: CASSREANYGYTF; cdr3_nt: TGTGCCAGCAGCCGGGAAGCTAACTATGGCTACACCTTC; d_call: -; clone_size: once; j_call: TRBJ1-2; v_call: TRBV7-2
cdr3_aa: CASSSQEANYGYTF; cdr3_nt: TGTGCCAGTAGTTCGCAGGAAGCTAACTATGGCTACACCTTC; d_call: -; clone_size: few; j_call: TRBJ1-2; v_call: TRBV19
cdr3_aa: CASSPRQMANTGELFF; cdr3_nt: TGTGCCAGCAGCCCGAGACAGATGGCGAACACCGGGGAGCTGTTTTTT; d_call: -; clone_size: few; j_call: TRBJ2-2; v_call: TRBV9
cdr3_aa: CASSLSDREVTEAFF; cdr3_nt: TGTGCCAGCAGCCTTTCGGACAGGGAGGTCACTGAAGCTTTCTTT; d_call: TRBD1; clone_size: -; j_call: TRBJ1-1; v_call: TRBV7-8
cdr3_aa: CASGLEQRGNEQFF; cdr3_nt: TGTGCTAGTGGTTTGGAGCAGCGGGGCAATGAGCAGTTCTTC; d_call: TRBD2; clone_size: -; j_call: TRBJ2-1; v_call: TRBV12-5
cdr3_aa: CASSYSKTSGKYEQYF; cdr3_nt: TGTGCCAGCAGTTACTCCAAGACTAGCGGGAAGTACGAGCAGTACTTC; d_call: TRBD2; clone_size: -; j_call: TRBJ2-7; v_call: TRBV6-2/TRBV6-3
cdr3_aa: CASSRGQAEHF; cdr3_nt: TGTGCCAGCAGTAGGGGACAGGCGGAGCATTTT; d_call: TRBD1; clone_size: -; j_call: TRBJ1-5; v_call: TRBV6-2/TRBV6-3
cdr3_aa: CASSQDKETQYF; cdr3_nt: TGCGCCAGCAGCCAGGACAAAGAGACCCAGTACTTC; d_call: -; clone_size: -; j_call: TRBJ2-5; v_call: TRBV4-3
cdr3_aa: CASSFWLADSYNEQFF; cdr3_nt: TGTGCCAGCAGCTTCTGGCTAGCGGATTCCTACAATGAGCAGTTCTTC; d_call: TRBD2; clone_size: -; j_call: TRBJ2-1; v_call: TRBV5-4
cdr3_aa: CASSAGGGIQSQHF; cdr3_nt: TGTGCCAGCAGTGCAGGGGGCGGCATTCAGTCCCAGCATTTT; d_call: TRBD1; clone_size: -; j_call: TRBJ1-5; v_call: TRBV2
cdr3_aa: CASSLYPAGHTGELFF; cdr3_nt: TGTGCCAGCAGCTTATACCCCGCGGGACACACCGGGGAGCTGTTTTTT; d_call: -; clone_size: -; j_call: TRBJ2-2; v_call: TRBV11-2
cdr3_aa: CATSGGTVSYNEQFF; cdr3_nt: TGTGCCACCAGCGGGGGGACAGTCTCCTACAATGAGCAGTTCTTC; d_call: -; clone_size: -; j_call: TRBJ2-1; v_call: TRBV15
cdr3_aa: CASSLDRGRATNEKLFF; cdr3_nt: TGTGCCAGCAGTTTGGACAGGGGACGCGCAACTAATGAAAAACTGTTTTTT; d_call: TRBD1; clone_size: -; j_call: TRBJ1-4; v_call: TRBV28
cdr3_aa: CASSTEGGITYNEQFF; cdr3_nt: TGTGCCAGCAGTACCGAGGGTGGGATCACCTACAATGAGCAGTTCTTC; d_call: -; clone_size: -; j_call: TRBJ2-1; v_call: TRBV28